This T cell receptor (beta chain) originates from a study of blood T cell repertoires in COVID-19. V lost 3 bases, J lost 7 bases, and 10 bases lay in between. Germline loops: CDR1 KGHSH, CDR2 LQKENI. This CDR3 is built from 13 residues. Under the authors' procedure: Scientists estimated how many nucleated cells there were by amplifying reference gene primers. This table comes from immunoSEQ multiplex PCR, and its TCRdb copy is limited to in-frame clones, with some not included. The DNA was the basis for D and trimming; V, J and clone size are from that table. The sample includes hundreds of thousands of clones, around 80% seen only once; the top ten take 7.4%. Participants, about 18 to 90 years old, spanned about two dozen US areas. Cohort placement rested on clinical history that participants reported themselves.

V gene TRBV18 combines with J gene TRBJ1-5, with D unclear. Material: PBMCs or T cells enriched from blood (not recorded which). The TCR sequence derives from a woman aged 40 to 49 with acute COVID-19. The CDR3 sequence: CASSPGETQPQHF. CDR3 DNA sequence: TGTGCCAGCTCACCGGGAGAGACGCAGCCCCAGCATTTT.